The TCR beta chain under discussion was sequenced for a study of regulatory T cells in long-lasting Graves disease. This clonotype was detected many times. Its antigen is undetermined. Time point in this sample: newly diagnosed GD, antithyroid drugs for less than 3 months. PBMCs were the source of the RNA used for TCR sequencing. The CDR3 contains 15 residues. CDR1 LGHDT and CDR2 YNNKEL come from the germline V gene (reference sequence). V was clipped by 6 bases and J by 0 bases, with 13 bases between them. Findings and caveats of the study: Sharing of public clonotypes was greater in persistent patients (2,741) than in new patients (around 880). Persistent disease was characterized by preferential usage of TRBV28, TRBJ1-2 and TRBJ2-5.

According to the study, TCR beta libraries were built with iRepertoire HTBI primers and CDR3-region Arm-PCR. Each CDR3 protein gets one entry after TCRdb re-called the multiplex PCR reads with MiXCR. The table has about 430,000 distinct CDR3 sequences, about 15% seen once. This sample was shared with a second study, whose subject was T cells in Graves' hyperthyroidism and ophthalmopathy. This second study notes: When the TCR CDR3 underwent first-round RT-PCR, the HTBI primer set was used.

The sample in question was peripheral blood mononuclear cells (PBMCs), obtained at new diagnosis, from a patient treated with antithyroid drugs. This TCR came from a woman aged 35 to 49 with Graves disease. This chain links TRBV3-1 with TRBJ2-3; weak D call: TRBD2 (6 bases). CDR3 in DNA: TGTGCCAGCAGAGCAACTAGCCTTAGCACAGATACGCAGTATTTT. It codes for CASRATSLSTDTQYF.